This T cell receptor beta chain was recorded in a study of blood T cell repertoires in COVID-19. Looking at the study overall: In each case, the material was cDNA or gDNA derived from T cells, B-cell-depleted T cells, or PBMCs.

The authors' processing: Researchers report that nucleated cell counts were estimated from reference gene primer amplification. The repertoire was sequenced with immunoSEQ multiplex PCR; TCRdb's copy has only in-frame clones and lacks some. V, J and clone size were drawn from that table, and D and trimming were deduced from the DNA. The sample lists roughly 130,000 clones; roughly 90% were seen once. This CDR3 has 15 residues. After removal of 6 bases from V and 2 bases from J, the junction contained 7 bases not matched to a gene. Looked up from germline, CDR1 is SQVTM and CDR2 is ANQGSEA. Sequencing used peripheral blood. The chain recombines TRBV29-1 with TRBJ2-7; 13 bases fit TRBD2. This TCR was recovered from a man aged 55 to 69 with COVID-19, enrolled during active disease. Here the CDR3 reads CSVGGLAGAAYEQYF. In nucleotides, the CDR3 is TGCAGCGTGGGAGGACTAGCGGGAGCAGCCTACGAGCAGTACTTC.